A single sample gave rise to the 3 T cell receptor beta chains below, sequenced in a study of CD8 T cells in Susac syndrome. Reverse transcription of 0.5 to 1 ug RNA was performed with random hexamers. A single record per CDR3 protein comes from TCRdb applying MiXCR to the immunoSEQ multiplex PCR reads. The table shows 150,000 to 200,000 distinct CDR3 sequences, with more than 90% occurring only once. The material sequenced was CD4+ T cells from PBMCs. The receptors originated from a human donor in good health.

The sample holds a few counts of this clonotype. The J gene is TRBJ2-7, the V gene TRBV7-2; D gene uncertain. Germline assignment: CDR1 SGHTA and CDR2 FQGNSA. This CDR3 has 12 amino acids. Trimming took 4 bases from V and 0 from J, leaving 4 bases between them. The CDR3 coding sequence is TGTGCCAGCAGCTCCAGCTCCTACGAGCAGTACTTC. Translated: CASSSSSYEQYF.

The chain couples TRBV28 to TRBJ2-5; no clear D. Trimming removed 7 bases at V and 4 bases at J, with 13 bases between. The CDR3 runs 13 residues. Per germline, CDR1 MDHEN and CDR2 SYDVKM. The CDR3 DNA reads as TGTGCCAGCACCGACTCCATGCTAGAGACCCAGTACTTC. Translated: CASTDSMLETQYF. Variable domain in full (rest from reference TRBV28 and TRBJ2-5): DVKVTQSSRYLVKRTGEKVFLECVQDMDHENMFWYRQDPGLGLRLIYFSYDVKMKEKGDIPEGYSVSREKKERFSLILESASTNQTSMYLCASTDSMLETQYFGPGTRLLVL.

The J gene is TRBJ1-3, the V gene TRBV18; D is ambiguous. Germline V lookup: CDR1 KGHSH, CDR2 LQKENI. Trimming took off 3 bases at V and 0 bases at J, with 9 bases between the two ends. This CDR3 has 15 residues. CDR3 loop: CASSPRTDSGNTIYF. The CDR3 DNA reads TGTGCCAGCTCACCTCGGACGGACTCTGGAAACACCATATATTTT.